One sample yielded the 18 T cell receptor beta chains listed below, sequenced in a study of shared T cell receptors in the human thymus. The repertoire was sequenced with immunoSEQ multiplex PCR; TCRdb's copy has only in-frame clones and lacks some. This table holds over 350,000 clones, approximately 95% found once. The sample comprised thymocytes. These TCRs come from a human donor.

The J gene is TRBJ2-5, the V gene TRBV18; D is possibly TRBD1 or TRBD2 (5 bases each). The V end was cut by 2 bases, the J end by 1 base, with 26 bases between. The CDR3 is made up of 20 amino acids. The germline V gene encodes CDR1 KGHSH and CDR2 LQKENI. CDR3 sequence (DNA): TGTGCCAGCTCACCAATTTATGAGAATGGGAAAAAGAGGGGCCAAGAGACCCAGTACTTC. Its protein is CASSPIYENGKKRGQETQYF.

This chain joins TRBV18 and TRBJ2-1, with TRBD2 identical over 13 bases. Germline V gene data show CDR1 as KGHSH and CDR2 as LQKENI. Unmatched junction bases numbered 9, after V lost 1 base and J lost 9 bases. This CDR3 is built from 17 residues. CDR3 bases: TGTGCCAGCTCACCACGGACTGGGACTAGCGGGAAGGGTGAGCAGTTCTTC. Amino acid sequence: CASSPRTGTSGKGEQFF.

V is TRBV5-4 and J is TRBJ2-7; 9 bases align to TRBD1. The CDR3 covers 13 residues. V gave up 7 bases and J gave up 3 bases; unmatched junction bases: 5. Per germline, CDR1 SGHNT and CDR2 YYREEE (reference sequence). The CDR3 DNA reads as TGTGCCAGCTCTAGACAGGGGGGCTACGAGCAGTACTTC. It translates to CASSRQGGYEQYF.

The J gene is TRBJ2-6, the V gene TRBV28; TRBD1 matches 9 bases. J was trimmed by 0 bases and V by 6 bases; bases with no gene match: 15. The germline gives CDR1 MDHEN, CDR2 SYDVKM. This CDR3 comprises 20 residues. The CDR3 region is CASSLMRDRDTRSGANVLTF. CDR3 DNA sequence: TGTGCCAGCAGCCTTATGAGGGACAGGGATACTCGCTCTGGGGCCAACGTCCTGACTTTC.

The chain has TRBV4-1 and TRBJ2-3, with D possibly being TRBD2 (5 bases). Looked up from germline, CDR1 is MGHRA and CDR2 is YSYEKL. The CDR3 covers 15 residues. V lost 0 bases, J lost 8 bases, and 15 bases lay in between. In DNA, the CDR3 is TGCGCCAGCAGCCAAGATCGGACTGCCCTCGGTACGCAGTATTTT. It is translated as CASSQDRTALGTQYF.

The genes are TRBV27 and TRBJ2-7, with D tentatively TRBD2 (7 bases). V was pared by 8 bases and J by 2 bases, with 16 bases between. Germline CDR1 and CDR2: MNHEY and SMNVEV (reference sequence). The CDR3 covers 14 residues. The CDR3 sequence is CASSPGGRTYEQYF. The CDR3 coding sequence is TGTGCCAGCTCCCCGGGGGGCAGGACCTACGAGCAGTACTTC.

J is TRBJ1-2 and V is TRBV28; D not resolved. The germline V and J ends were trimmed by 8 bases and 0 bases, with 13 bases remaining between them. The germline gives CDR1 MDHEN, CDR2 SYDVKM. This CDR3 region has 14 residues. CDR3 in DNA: TGTGCCAGCCTACACCCCTTAGCTAACTATGGCTACACCTTC. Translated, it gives CASLHPLANYGYTF.

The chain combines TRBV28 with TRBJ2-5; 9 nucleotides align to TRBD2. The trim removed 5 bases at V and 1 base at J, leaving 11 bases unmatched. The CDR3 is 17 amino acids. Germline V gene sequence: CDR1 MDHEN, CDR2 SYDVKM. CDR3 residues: CASSPVGLAGPQETQYF. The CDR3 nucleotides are TGTGCCAGCAGTCCCGTGGGGCTAGCGGGGCCCCAAGAGACCCAGTACTTC.

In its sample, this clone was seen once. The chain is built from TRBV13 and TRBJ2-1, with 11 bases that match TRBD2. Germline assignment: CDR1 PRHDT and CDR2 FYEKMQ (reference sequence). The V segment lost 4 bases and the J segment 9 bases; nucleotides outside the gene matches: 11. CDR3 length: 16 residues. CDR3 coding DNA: TGTGCCAGCAGCTCCCTGACTAGCGGGACAGTTAGTGAGCAGTTCTTC. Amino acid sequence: CASSSLTSGTVSEQFF.

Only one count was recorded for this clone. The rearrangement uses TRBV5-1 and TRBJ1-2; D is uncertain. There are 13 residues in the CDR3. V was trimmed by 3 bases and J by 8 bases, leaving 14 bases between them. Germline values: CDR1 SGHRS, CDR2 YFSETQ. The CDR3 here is CASSSPPWYGYTF. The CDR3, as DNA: TGCGCCAGCAGCTCGCCCCCGTGGTACGGCTACACCTTC.

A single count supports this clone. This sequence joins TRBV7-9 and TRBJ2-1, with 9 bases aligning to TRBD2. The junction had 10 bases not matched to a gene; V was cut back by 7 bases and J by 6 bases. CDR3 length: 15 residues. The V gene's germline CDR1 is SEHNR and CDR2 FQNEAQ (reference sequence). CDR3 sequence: CASKPSGRSGNEQFF. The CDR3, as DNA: TGTGCCAGCAAACCAAGCGGGAGGAGCGGCAATGAGCAGTTCTTC.

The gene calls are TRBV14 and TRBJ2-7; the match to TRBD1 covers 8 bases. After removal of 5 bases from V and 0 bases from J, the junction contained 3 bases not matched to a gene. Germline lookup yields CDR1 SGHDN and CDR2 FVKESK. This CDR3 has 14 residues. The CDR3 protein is CASSSDRDSYEQYF. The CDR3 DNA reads TGTGCCAGCAGCTCGGACAGGGACTCCTACGAGCAGTACTTC.

CDR3 DNA: TGCGCCAGCAGCCACCCCACAGGGGGCCGCGCCAAAAACATTCAGTACTTC. Protein sequence: CASSHPTGGRAKNIQYF. The chain has TRBV4-1 and TRBJ2-4; 9 bases are a match to TRBD1. Trimming at V came to 3 bases and at J to 1 base, leaving 7 bases not matched to a gene. CDR3 length equals 17 residues. From germline, CDR1 is MGHRA and CDR2 YSYEKL.

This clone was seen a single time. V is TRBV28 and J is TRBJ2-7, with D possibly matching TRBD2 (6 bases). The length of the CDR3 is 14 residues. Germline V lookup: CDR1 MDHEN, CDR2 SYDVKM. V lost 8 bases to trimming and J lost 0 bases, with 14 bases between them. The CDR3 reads CASASYGGSYEQYF. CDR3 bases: TGTGCCAGCGCTAGCTACGGGGGCTCCTACGAGCAGTACTTC.

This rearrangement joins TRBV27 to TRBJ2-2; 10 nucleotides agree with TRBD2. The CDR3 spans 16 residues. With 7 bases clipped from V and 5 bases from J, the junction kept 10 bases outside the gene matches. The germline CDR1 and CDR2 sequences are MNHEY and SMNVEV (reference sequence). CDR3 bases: TGTGCCAGCACGTTCGCGGGACTAGCGCCTACCGGGGAGCTGTTTTTT. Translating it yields CASTFAGLAPTGELFF.

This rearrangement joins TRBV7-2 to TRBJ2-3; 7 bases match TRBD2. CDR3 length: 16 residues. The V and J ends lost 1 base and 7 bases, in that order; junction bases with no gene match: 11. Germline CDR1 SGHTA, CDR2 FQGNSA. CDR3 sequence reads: CASSLEVGRERNTQYF. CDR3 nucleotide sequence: TGTGCCAGCAGCTTAGAGGTTGGGCGGGAGAGAAATACGCAGTATTTT. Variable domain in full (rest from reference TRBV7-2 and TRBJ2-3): GAGVSQSPSNKVTEKGKDVELRCDPISGHTALYWYRQSLGQGLEFLIYFQGNSAPDKSGLPSDRFSAERTGGSVSTLTIQRTQQEDSAVYLCASSLEVGRERNTQYFGPGTRLTVL.

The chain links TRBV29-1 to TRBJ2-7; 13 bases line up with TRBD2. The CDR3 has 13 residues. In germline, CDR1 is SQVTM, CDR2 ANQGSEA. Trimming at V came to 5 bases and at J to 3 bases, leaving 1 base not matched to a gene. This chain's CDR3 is CSVRTSGSYEQYF. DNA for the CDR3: TGCAGCGTTCGGACTAGCGGGAGCTACGAGCAGTACTTC.

CDR3 in amino acids: CASRAGTRSTDTQYF. The CDR3 nucleotides read TGTGCCAGCAGAGCCGGGACCCGTAGCACAGATACGCAGTATTTT. The rearrangement joins TRBV2 to TRBJ2-3; D could derive from TRBD1 or TRBD2 (5 bases each). The germline V gene has CDR1 SNHLY and CDR2 FYNNEI. Trimming cost V 6 bases and J 0 bases, with 13 bases left between them. The CDR3 covers 15 residues.